This T cell receptor (beta chain) derives from a study of STAT5B mutations in CD4+ large granular lymphocyte leukemia (dated by TCRdb to the early 2020s). About the study as a whole: When cryopreserved patient cells were available, CD8+ cells were depleted as a first step, and selection with anti-CD4 microbeads followed. The purity of purified fractions was confirmed by flow cytometry on FACSCanto II or FACSVerse to exceed 95% among lymphocytes. The study compared the TCRbeta repertoires of patients with CD4+ T-cell large granular lymphocyte leukemia against those of healthy blood donors.

CD4+ T-LGLL patients were recruited from hematology units in Padova (Italy), Helsinki (Finland) and Shinshu (Japan). Depending on sample availability, patient samples were obtained as bead-purified CD4+, CD4+CD8+, CD57+ or CD56+ fractions, or as unselected PBMC. Deep amplicon sequencing of the same DNA produced somatic STAT5B mutation profiles, and these profiles were combined with the patient TCRbeta data. All TCR-sequenced material derived from peripheral blood: patient blood samples and healthy donor buffy coats. Ficoll-Hypaque gradient centrifugation was used to isolate peripheral blood mononuclear cells. Genomic DNA was extracted with the Gentra Puregene Cell and Tissue kit and quantified on a Qubit 2.0 fluorometer. Concerning this clone: Its antigen target is currently unknown. Nothing much larger sits one base from this clone, and base qualities are not available.

From a lookup of the germline V gene, CDR1 and CDR2 are MGHDK and SYGVNS. V loses 5 bases at its end and J loses 3 bases; junction bases beyond the gene matches: 7. Including the terminal cysteine and phenylalanine, the CDR3 comprises 15 residues. Only the CDR3 DNA is retained, 45 bases long and in frame from the first base. Overall study results and their limits: Greater clonality appeared to be present in CD4-sorted patient repertoires than in healthy CD4+ repertoires, and the difference was retained after the putative leukemic clones were removed. Enrichment of TRBV06-family usage was observed among the top patient clones (8/27) relative to healthy controls (2/35). Patient cell sources varied, and just 6 or 7 CD4-sorted patient samples were included in the clonality comparison against healthy controls. Main leukemic clonotypes were private to each patient, although around 24% of the main leukemic clonotypes were found at low frequency in the non-leukemic repertoires of other patients. The data were not HLA-matched, and the higher clonality in CD4+ T-LGLL than in CD8+ T-LGLL could be due to the relatively small sample size.

TCRbeta rearrangements were sequenced from genomic DNA using the immunoSEQ assay at survey resolution. On the study's bioinformatics: Clonotypes representing more than 5% of the repertoire were considered putative leukemic clones, and 59 such clones were identified across under 30 patients. In the TCR sequencing data, the lowest productive clonotype frequency that could be detected was 2.59 x 10-5. Only productive TCRbeta rearrangements, meaning sequences that were complete and in-frame, were kept for the analyses. Simpson clonality, calculated in the immunoSEQ Analyzer version 3.0, was used as the measure of sample clonality. Clones were categorized by frequency as very rare, small, medium, large (1-20%) or hyperexpanded (>20%). Generation probabilities were estimated with OLGA 1.2.3, V-gene circos plots were generated with VDJtools, specificities were searched for in VDJdb, and CDR3 motifs were identified with GLIPH. The clones in this table, taken by TCRdb from immuneACCESS, are in-frame only. Not every clone is retained; where verified, under half of the shortfall comes from an unresolved V gene, and the cause of the rest is unknown. V and J calls and clone size follow that table, whereas D and trimming were derived from the DNA. Counted in this sample were 2,000 to 2,500 clones; roughly 71% of them appeared once. The top ten clones comprise about 2.1% of the sample.

The receptor was isolated from a woman in her seventies with CD4+ T-cell large granular lymphocyte leukemia. Sample: PBMCs. The rearrangement joined TRBV25-1 to TRBJ2-7; TRBD1 fits 10 bases in the junction. The CDR3 loop reads CASSTHGTGDYEQYF. The sequence in DNA is TGTGCCAGCAGTACTCATGGGACAGGGGACTACGAGCAGTACTTC.